This record looks at one T cell receptor (beta chain) sequence and its context. Its matching antigen is unknown. The data were taken from a study of blood T cells in healthy people across ages. Together with a sample-barcoded 5' primer, a J-beta primer mix was included in a second PCR lasting 7 to 11 cycles. TCRdb fed the 5' RACE reads into MiXCR, producing one record per CDR3 protein. The sample has 650,000 to 1,000,000 distinct CDR3 sequences, about 37% seen once. The study's findings and limits: TCR beta diversity per million T cells fell roughly linearly with age. Researchers said unsorted PBMCs prevented a conclusive naive versus antigen-experienced comparison.

V trimming: 0 bases; J trimming: 4 bases; junction bases outside the gene matches: 2. Germline CDR1 is GTSNPN and CDR2 is SVGIG (reference sequence). This CDR3 has 13 residues. The sample comprised blood. The TCR sequence derives from a man in his late teens or twenties in good health. This rearrangement joins TRBV30 to TRBJ1-2; 7 bases align to TRBD1. The CDR3 reads CAWSVQGPYGYTF. DNA for the CDR3: TGTGCCTGGAGTGTACAGGGGCCCTATGGCTACACCTTC.